The sequence of this TCR beta chain was determined in a study of T-cell memory formation after mild COVID-19. Turning to the study itself: TCR clusters largely stayed donor specific.

Via MiXCR, TCRdb re-called the 5' RACE reads, giving one row per CDR3 protein. The repertoire holds 380,000 or so distinct CDR3 sequences, 12% to 15% seen once, with about a fifth in the top ten. On this clonotype: The antigen is undetermined.

The CDR3 is made up of 15 amino acids. Per the germline V gene, CDR1 is LNHNV and CDR2 is YYDKDF (reference sequence). J lost 6 bases, V lost 3 bases, and 2 bases had no gene match. General observations from the study: Whether second-wave clones peaking at day 37 were SARS-CoV-2 specific went unconfirmed.

The specimen was PBMCs or a T cell subset sorted from them (not recorded which). The chain is built from TRBV15 and TRBJ1-4; 12 bases map to TRBD1. This clonotype was sampled from a young man who had mild COVID-19 (a few samples of this study predate the infection). Cell type and time point are not known. The CDR3 nucleotides read TGTGCCACCAGCAGCCGGGACAGGGGGCATGAAAAACTGTTTTTT. This translates into CATSSRDRGHEKLFF.